This T cell receptor (beta chain) came from a study of T cell responses to AZD1222 COVID-19 vaccine. Assay used: immunoSEQ multiplex PCR; TCRdb lists only in-frame clones, some missing. This sample has 130,000 to 150,000 clones, with 70% to 90% found just once. CDR3 length: 16 amino acids. V was clipped by 2 bases and J by 0 bases, with 12 bases between them. From germline, CDR1 is SGHTA and CDR2 FQGTGA. This clonotype was obtained from an adult who received the MenACWY meningococcal vaccine as a control. Sequencing was performed on peripheral blood, taken 28 days after the second dose of the MenACWY control vaccine. The V gene is TRBV7-3, the J gene TRBJ2-3; unclear D gene. DNA for the CDR3: TGTGCCAGCAGCTTACAACCAGACTCTAGCACAGATACGCAGTATTTT. The encoded protein is CASSLQPDSSTDTQYF. The variable domain in full, completed from reference TRBV7-3 and TRBJ2-3, reads GAGVSQTPSNKVTEKGKYVELRCDPISGHTALYWYRQSLGQGPEFLIYFQGTGAADDSGLPNDRFFAVRPEGSVSTLKIQRTERGDSAVYLCASSLQPDSSTDTQYFGPGTRLTVL.